These 23 T cell receptor beta chains were sequenced from one sample in a study of T cells in tuberculosis. This table comes from immunoSEQ multiplex PCR, and its TCRdb copy is limited to in-frame clones, with some not included. The repertoire has 20,000 to 25,000 clones, 85% to 90% of them found once; the top ten carry about 14%. The sequenced material came from PBMCs. Receptor source: a donor between 5 and 29 years old with latent tuberculosis or without tuberculosis infection.

V usage is TRBV28 and J usage is TRBJ2-1; 8 bases line up with TRBD2. CDR1 MDHEN and CDR2 SYDVKM come from the germline V gene. J was trimmed by 0 bases and V by 6 bases; bases with no gene match: 4. CDR3 length: 15 residues. The DNA of the CDR3 is TGTGCCAGCAGCCGAGCGGGGGACTCCTACAATGAGCAGTTCTTC. Translation gives CASSRAGDSYNEQFF. The complete variable domain, with remaining parts taken from reference TRBV28 and TRBJ2-1, reads DVKVTQSSRYLVKRTGEKVFLECVQDMDHENMFWYRQDPGLGLRLIYFSYDVKMKEKGDIPEGYSVSREKKERFSLILESASTNQTSMYLCASSRAGDSYNEQFFGPGTRLTVL.

The chain links TRBV27 to TRBJ1-2; 7 bases line up with TRBD1. The CDR3 length is 14 residues. Germline trimming cut 6 bases from V and 5 bases from J; bases unmatched to any gene: 9. The germline V gene has CDR1 MNHEY and CDR2 SMNVEV (reference sequence). CDR3 sequence (DNA): TGTGCCAGCAGAAAACTTACAGGGGATTATGGCTACACCTTC. This gives the protein CASRKLTGDYGYTF.

The chain carries TRBV5-1 and TRBJ2-7; 9 nucleotides agree with TRBD1. Unmatched junction bases numbered 11, after V lost 1 base and J lost 6 bases. Germline V gives CDR1 SGHRS, CDR2 YFSETQ. The CDR3 sequence is 16 residues long. The CDR3 region is CASSLLGDRVSAEQYF. The CDR3 DNA reads as TGCGCCAGCAGCTTGTTGGGGGACAGGGTGTCCGCCGAGCAGTACTTC.

This chain joins TRBV11-2 and TRBJ2-7; 7 nucleotides agree with TRBD1. Per germline, CDR1 SGHAT and CDR2 FQNNGV. With V trimmed by 1 base and J by 6 bases, 9 bases remained unmatched. The CDR3 totals 15 residues. The CDR3, as DNA: TGTGCCAGCAGCTTAGGTGTCCTCAGGGGGATCGAGCAGTACTTC. It translates to CASSLGVLRGIEQYF.

The V and J genes are TRBV6-1 and TRBJ1-4; TRBD1 is a possible D gene (5 bases). Germline V lookup: CDR1 MNHNS, CDR2 SASEGT. CDR3 size: 14 residues. V was shortened by 3 bases and J by 3 bases, with 8 bases between the two germline ends. The CDR3 protein is CASSDPTANEKLFF. For the CDR3, the DNA is TGTGCCAGCAGTGACCCGACAGCTAATGAAAAACTGTTTTTT.

This sequence joins TRBV19 and TRBJ2-1; TRBD2 matches at 9 bases. The CDR3 runs 15 residues. V trimming: 2 bases; J trimming: 7 bases; junction bases outside the gene matches: 6. Looked up from germline, CDR1 is LNHDA and CDR2 is SQIVND (reference sequence). The DNA for the CDR3 is TGTGCCAGTAGTATAAAGCGGGGGGCGGGGAATGAGCAGTTCTTC. Residues: CASSIKRGAGNEQFF.

This clone was counted a few times. This chain joins TRBV19 and TRBJ1-2; 7 nucleotides align to TRBD1. The CDR3 has 13 amino acids. Germline V gene data show CDR1 as LNHDA and CDR2 as SQIVND (reference sequence). The V gene end was trimmed by 6 bases and the J gene end by 1 base; junction bases not matched to a gene: 2. The chain's CDR3 is CASRRDSNYGYTF. CDR3 DNA sequence: TGTGCCAGTAGGAGGGACAGTAACTATGGCTACACCTTC.

V gene TRBV5-4 combines with J gene TRBJ1-1; 7 bases are a match to TRBD1. Germline assignment: CDR1 SGHNT and CDR2 YYREEE (reference sequence). V lost 4 bases, J lost 4 bases, and 10 bases stayed unmatched. The CDR3 contains 15 residues. CDR3 sequence (DNA): TGTGCCAGCAGCCCGGACAGGTTTAGTAGCACTGAAGCTTTCTTT. Protein: CASSPDRFSSTEAFF.

The rearrangement links TRBV2 to TRBJ1-4; the match to TRBD1 covers 9 bases. From germline, CDR1 is SNHLY and CDR2 FYNNEI. This CDR3 has 14 amino acids. Trimming removed 3 bases from V and 12 bases from J; junction bases left unmatched: 8. CDR3 DNA sequence: TGTGCCAGCAGTGAGTGGGGACAGGGTACGGAACTGTTTTTT. Its translation is CASSEWGQGTELFF.

This clone has a handful of counts. The genes are TRBV2 and TRBJ2-1; 7 nucleotides align to TRBD1. V shed 6 bases, J shed 1 base, and the junction held 3 bases outside the gene matches. CDR1 and CDR2 from the germline V gene are SNHLY and FYNNEI. This CDR3 has 14 amino acids. CDR3 DNA sequence: TGTGCCAGCAGGCCACAGGGGTCCTACAATGAGCAGTTCTTC. Translated: CASRPQGSYNEQFF.

V is TRBV6-6 and J is TRBJ2-3; perhaps TRBD2 as D (7 bases). The CDR3 has 16 residues. Germline CDR1 MNHNY, CDR2 SVGAGI (reference sequence). V was shortened by 0 bases and J by 7 bases, with 17 bases between the two germline ends. The CDR3 reads CASSYSSLAGAHTQYF. CDR3 DNA sequence: TGTGCCAGCAGTTACTCGAGTCTGGCGGGGGCCCATACGCAGTATTTT.

This clone was counted a single time. The V call is TRBV4-3, the J call TRBJ2-2; weak D call: TRBD2 (5 bases). CDR1 is LGHNA and CDR2 is YSLEER in the germline V gene. Trimming stripped 0 bases from V and 4 bases from J, with 12 bases between. This CDR3 spans 16 amino acids. The DNA for the CDR3 is TGCGCCAGCAGCCAAGATTACCGGGGTCCCACCGGGGAGCTGTTTTTT. Translated: CASSQDYRGPTGELFF.

This clone was counted a few times. The CDR3 is CASSQEGGRTNEKLFF. The CDR3, as DNA: TGTGCCAGCAGCCAAGAAGGAGGGCGGACTAATGAAAAACTGTTTTTT. V and J are TRBV4-2 and TRBJ1-4; D call uncertain. The V end lost 0 bases, the J end lost 2 bases, and 10 bases lay between the germline ends. This CDR3 region has 16 residues. Germline CDR1 LGHNA, CDR2 YNFKEQ.

This sequence joins TRBV27 and TRBJ1-5, with 9 bases that match TRBD1. Trimming at V came to 5 bases and at J to 7 bases, leaving 6 bases not matched to a gene. Germline CDR1 is MNHEY and CDR2 is SMNVEV (reference sequence). The CDR3 spans 14 residues. CDR3 loop: CASSPTGGGQPQHF. As DNA, the CDR3 is TGTGCCAGCAGTCCCACAGGGGGCGGACAGCCCCAGCATTTT.

The chain couples TRBV4-1 to TRBJ2-1; 12 positions agree with TRBD2. The CDR3 runs 19 residues. CDR1 is MGHRA and CDR2 is YSYEKL in the germline V gene. The V gene end was trimmed by 4 bases and the J gene end by 7 bases; junction bases not matched to a gene: 17. CDR3 in amino acids: CASSPGGLAGGLRINEQFF. CDR3 DNA sequence: TGCGCCAGCAGCCCTGGTGGGCTAGCGGGGGGGCTTAGAATTAATGAGCAGTTCTTC.

The CDR3 nucleotides read TGTGCCAGCAGAGCTAGCGGGGTTTACAATGAGCAGTTCTTC. This sequence encodes CASRASGVYNEQFF. This chain uses TRBV6-6 with TRBJ2-1; 9 bases fit TRBD2. V lost 6 bases to trimming and J lost 4 bases; unmatched junction nucleotides: 4. The CDR3 spans 14 residues. Germline loops: CDR1 MNHNY, CDR2 SVGAGI (reference sequence).

The chain links TRBV7-2 to TRBJ2-3; 16 nucleotides line up with TRBD2. Germline V gene lookup returns CDR1 SGHTA and CDR2 FQGNSA. V was pared by 4 bases and J by 6 bases, with 7 bases of the junction left unmatched. The length of the CDR3 is 17 residues. As DNA, the CDR3 is TGTGCCAGCAGCTCCGGGACTAGCGGGGGGGCAATTGATACGCAGTATTTT. This encodes CASSSGTSGGAIDTQYF.

V gene TRBV5-1 combines with J gene TRBJ2-1, with 11 bases lining up with TRBD2. V lost 1 base to trimming and J lost 9 bases; unmatched junction nucleotides: 6. The CDR3 runs 15 residues. Germline lookup yields CDR1 SGHRS and CDR2 YFSETQ. The CDR3 region is CASSLYSGGAPEQFF. The CDR3 region has the DNA TGCGCCAGCAGCTTGTATAGCGGGGGGGCCCCTGAGCAGTTCTTC.

This clone was seen once. V is TRBV4-1 and J is TRBJ1-2; 7 bases map to TRBD1. Losses at the gene ends were 1 base for V and 7 bases for J; bases not matched to a gene: 9. This CDR3 comprises 15 residues. CDR1 is MGHRA, CDR2 YSYEKL, per germline. CDR3 sequence: CASSQGQGGDGGYTF. Written as DNA, the CDR3 is TGCGCCAGCAGCCAAGGACAGGGTGGGGATGGTGGCTACACCTTC.

The chain is built from TRBV9 and TRBJ1-2, with D possibly being TRBD1 (6 bases). CDR1 SGDLS and CDR2 YYNGEE come from the germline V gene. This CDR3 is built from 14 residues. V lost 0 bases and J lost 8, with 14 bases in between. The CDR3 reads CASSVGSGAKGYTF. CDR3 nucleotides: TGTGCCAGCAGCGTAGGTTCAGGGGCGAAAGGCTACACCTTC.

CDR3 sequence: CASSPAGDYGYTF. The CDR3 DNA is TGTGCCAGCAGCCCGGCCGGAGACTATGGCTACACCTTC. The chain has TRBV28 and TRBJ1-2; D not resolved. The germline gives CDR1 MDHEN, CDR2 SYDVKM. The length of the CDR3 is 13 residues. V lost 6 bases and J lost 3, with 11 bases in between.

V usage is TRBV19 and J usage is TRBJ1-1; D perhaps matches TRBD1 (5 bases). Germline CDR1 and CDR2: LNHDA and SQIVND (reference sequence). The CDR3 spans 16 residues. Between the trimmed V and J ends, which lost 4 bases and 3 bases, there was a span of 18 bases. The CDR3 DNA reads as TGTGCCAGTAGTAGAGGACAAGGTCCCCCGTACACTGAAGCTTTCTTT. Translated: CASSRGQGPPYTEAFF.

The chain combines TRBV4-2 with TRBJ1-6, with 8 positions matching TRBD1. The CDR3 loop spans 19 amino acids. Losses at the gene ends were 1 base for V and 7 bases for J; bases not matched to a gene: 15. In germline, CDR1 is LGHNA, CDR2 YNFKEQ. This CDR3 reads CASSQVPPGTGLGNSPLHF. For the CDR3, the DNA is TGTGCCAGCAGCCAAGTACCCCCCGGGACAGGCCTTGGGAATTCACCCCTCCACTTT.